This T cell receptor (beta chain) originates from a study of glioma-infiltrating T cells. Amplification of TCR alpha and beta CDR3 regions from RNA used iRepertoire nested multiplex PCR. TCRdb re-derived calls from the multiplex PCR reads in MiXCR, one entry per CDR3 protein. The table has around 93,000 distinct CDR3 sequences, around 40% seen once. Comment on this clonotype: One junction end disagrees with the germline gene, perhaps due to a read error.

This clonotype originated in a human donor with low-grade glioma or glioblastoma, undergoing nonglioma brain surgery, or in good health (not recorded which). Material: glioma tissue, nonneoplastic brain tissue, or PBMCs (not recorded which).

The CDR3: CAGSIGGRGYNEQFF. The CDR3, as DNA: TGCGCCGGCAGCATAGGGGGGCGGGGCTACAATGAGCAGTTCTTC. This chain uses TRBV4-1 with TRBJ2-1, with D perhaps given as TRBD1 or TRBD2 (6 bases each). The CDR3 runs to 15 residues. Per the germline V gene, CDR1 is MGHRA and CDR2 is YSYEKL.